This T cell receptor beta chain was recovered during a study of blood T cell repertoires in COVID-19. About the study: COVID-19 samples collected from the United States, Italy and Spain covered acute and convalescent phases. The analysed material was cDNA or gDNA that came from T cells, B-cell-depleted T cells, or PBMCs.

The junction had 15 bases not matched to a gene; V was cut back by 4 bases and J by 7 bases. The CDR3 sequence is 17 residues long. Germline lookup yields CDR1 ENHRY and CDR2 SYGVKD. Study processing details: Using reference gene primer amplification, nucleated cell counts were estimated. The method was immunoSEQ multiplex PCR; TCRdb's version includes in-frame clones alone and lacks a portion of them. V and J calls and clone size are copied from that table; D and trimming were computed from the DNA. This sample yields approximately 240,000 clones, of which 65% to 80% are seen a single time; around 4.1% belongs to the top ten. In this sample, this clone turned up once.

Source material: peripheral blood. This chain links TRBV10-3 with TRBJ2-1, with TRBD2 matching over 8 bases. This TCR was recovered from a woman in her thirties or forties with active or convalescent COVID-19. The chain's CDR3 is CAISGSQRGGMKNEQFF. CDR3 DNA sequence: TGTGCCATCAGTGGCTCTCAACGGGGGGGGATGAAGAATGAGCAGTTCTTC.